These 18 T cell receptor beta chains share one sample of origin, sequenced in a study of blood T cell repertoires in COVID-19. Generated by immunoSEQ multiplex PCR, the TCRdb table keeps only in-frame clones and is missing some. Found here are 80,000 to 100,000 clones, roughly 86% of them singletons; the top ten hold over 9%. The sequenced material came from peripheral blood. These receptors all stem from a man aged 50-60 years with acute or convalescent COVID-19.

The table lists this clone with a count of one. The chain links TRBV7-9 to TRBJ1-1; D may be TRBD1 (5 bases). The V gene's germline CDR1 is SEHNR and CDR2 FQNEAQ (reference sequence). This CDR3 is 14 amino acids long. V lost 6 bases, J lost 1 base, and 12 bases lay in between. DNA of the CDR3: TGTGCCAGCAGTGGCAGGGTCACGAACACTGAAGCTTTCTTT. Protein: CASSGRVTNTEAFF.

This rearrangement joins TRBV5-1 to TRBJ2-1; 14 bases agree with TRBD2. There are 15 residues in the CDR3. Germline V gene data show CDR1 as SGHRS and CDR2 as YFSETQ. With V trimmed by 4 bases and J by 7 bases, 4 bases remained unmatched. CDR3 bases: TGCGCCAGCAGCGTAGGGACTAGCGGGAGTAATGAGCAGTTCTTC. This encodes CASSVGTSGSNEQFF.

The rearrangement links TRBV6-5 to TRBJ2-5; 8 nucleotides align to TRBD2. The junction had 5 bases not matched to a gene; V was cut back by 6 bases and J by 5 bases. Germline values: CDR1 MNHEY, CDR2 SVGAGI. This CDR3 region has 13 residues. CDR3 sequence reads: CASRALAAETQYF. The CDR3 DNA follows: TGTGCCAGCAGAGCACTAGCGGCGGAGACCCAGTACTTC.

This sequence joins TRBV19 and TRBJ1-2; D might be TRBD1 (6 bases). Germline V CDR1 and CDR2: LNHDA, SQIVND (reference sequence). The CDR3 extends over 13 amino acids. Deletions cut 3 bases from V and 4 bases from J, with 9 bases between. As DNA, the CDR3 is TGTGCCAGTAGTATGGTGACAGGCTATGGCTACACCTTC. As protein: CASSMVTGYGYTF.

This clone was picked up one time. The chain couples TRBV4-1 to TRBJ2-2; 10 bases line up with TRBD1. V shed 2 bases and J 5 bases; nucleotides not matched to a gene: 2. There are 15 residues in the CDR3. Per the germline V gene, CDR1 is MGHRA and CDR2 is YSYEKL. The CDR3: CASSQRTGGTGELFF. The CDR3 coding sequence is TGCGCCAGCAGCCAAAGGACAGGGGGAACCGGGGAGCTGTTTTTT.

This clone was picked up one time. The CDR3 sequence: CASSLRQQDNYGYTF. The CDR3 nucleotides are TGTGCCAGCAGTTTACGACAGCAAGATAACTATGGCTACACCTTC. This chain links TRBV27 with TRBJ1-2; maybe TRBD1 (5 bases). V lost 2 bases and J 1 base, leaving 11 bases between the germline ends. CDR3 length equals 15 residues. Germline-derived CDR1 and CDR2 are MNHEY and SMNVEV (reference sequence).

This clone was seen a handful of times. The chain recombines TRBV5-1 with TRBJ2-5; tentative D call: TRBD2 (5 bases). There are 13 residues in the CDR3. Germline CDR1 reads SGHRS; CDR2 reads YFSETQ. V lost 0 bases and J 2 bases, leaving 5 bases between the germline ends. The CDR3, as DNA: TGCGCCAGCAGCTTGGGCGGGCAAGAGACCCAGTACTTC. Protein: CASSLGGQETQYF.

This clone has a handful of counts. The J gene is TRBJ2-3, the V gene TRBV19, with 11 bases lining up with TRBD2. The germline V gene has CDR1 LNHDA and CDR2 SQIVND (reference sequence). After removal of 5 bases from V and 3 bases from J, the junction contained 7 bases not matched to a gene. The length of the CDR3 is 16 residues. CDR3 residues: CASSSLSGRETDTQYF. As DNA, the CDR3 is TGTGCCAGTAGTTCCCTTAGCGGGAGGGAGACAGATACGCAGTATTTT.

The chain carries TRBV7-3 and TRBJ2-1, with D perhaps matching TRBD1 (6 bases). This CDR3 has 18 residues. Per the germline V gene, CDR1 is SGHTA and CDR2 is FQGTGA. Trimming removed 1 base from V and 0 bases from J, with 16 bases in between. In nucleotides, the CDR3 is TGTGCCAGCAGCTTAAATGGGGGCAGGTCTGACTCCTACAATGAGCAGTTCTTC. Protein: CASSLNGGRSDSYNEQFF.

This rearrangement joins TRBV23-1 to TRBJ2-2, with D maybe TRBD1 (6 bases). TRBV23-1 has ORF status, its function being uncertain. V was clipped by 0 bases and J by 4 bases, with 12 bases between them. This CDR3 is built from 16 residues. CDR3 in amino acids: CASSQSGQLSTGELFF. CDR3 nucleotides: TGCGCCAGCAGTCAATCCGGACAGCTAAGCACCGGGGAGCTGTTTTTT.

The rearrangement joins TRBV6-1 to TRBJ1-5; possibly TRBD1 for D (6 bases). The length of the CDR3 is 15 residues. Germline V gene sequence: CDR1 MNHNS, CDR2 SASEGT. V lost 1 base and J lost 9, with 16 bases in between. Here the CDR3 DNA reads TGTGCCAGCAGTGAAGGGGGGGGGCGACAAGGGCCCCAGCATTTT. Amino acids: CASSEGGGRQGPQHF.

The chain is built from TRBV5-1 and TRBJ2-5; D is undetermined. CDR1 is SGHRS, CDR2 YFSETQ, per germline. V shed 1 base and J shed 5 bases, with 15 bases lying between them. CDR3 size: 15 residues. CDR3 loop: CASSLLAAPLETQYF. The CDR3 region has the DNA TGCGCCAGCAGCTTGCTGGCGGCACCTCTGGAGACCCAGTACTTC.

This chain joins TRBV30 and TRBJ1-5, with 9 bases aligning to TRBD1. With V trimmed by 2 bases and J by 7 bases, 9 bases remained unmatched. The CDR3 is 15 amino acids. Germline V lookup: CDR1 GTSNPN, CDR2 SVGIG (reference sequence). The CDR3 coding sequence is TGTGCCTGGAGTTTTACAGGGGGCGTTGGGCAGCCCCAGCATTTT. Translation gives CAWSFTGGVGQPQHF.

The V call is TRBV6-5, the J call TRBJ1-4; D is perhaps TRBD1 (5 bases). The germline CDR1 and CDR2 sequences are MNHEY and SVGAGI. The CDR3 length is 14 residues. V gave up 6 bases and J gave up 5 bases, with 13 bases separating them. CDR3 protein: CASRSGHRNEKLFF. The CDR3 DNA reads TGTGCCAGCAGATCAGGACACCGCAATGAAAAACTGTTTTTT.

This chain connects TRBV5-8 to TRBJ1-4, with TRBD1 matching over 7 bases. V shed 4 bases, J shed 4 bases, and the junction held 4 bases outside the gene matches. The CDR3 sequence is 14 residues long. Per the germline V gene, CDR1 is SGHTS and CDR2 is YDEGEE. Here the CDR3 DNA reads TGTGCCAGCAGCCCGCAGGGGGGTAATGAAAAACTGTTTTTT. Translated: CASSPQGGNEKLFF.

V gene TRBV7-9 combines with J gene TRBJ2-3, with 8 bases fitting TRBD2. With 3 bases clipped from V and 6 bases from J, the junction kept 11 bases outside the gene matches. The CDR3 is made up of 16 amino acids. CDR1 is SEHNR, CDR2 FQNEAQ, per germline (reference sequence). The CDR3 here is CASSFSPGLDDDTQYF. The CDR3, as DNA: TGTGCCAGCAGCTTCTCCCCGGGACTAGACGATGATACGCAGTATTTT. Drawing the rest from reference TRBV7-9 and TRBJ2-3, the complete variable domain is DTGVSQNPRHKITKRGQNVTFRCDPISEHNRLYWYRQTLGQGPEFLTYFQNEAQLEKSRLLSDRFSAERPKGSFSTLEIQRTEQGDSAMYLCASSFSPGLDDDTQYFGPGTRLTVL.

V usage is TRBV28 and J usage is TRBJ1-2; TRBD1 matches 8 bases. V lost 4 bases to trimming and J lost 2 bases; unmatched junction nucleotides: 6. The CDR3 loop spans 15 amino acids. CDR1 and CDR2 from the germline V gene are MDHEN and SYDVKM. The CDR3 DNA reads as TGTGCCAGCAGTTCCTCAGGGGGCATAAACTATGGCTACACCTTC. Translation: CASSSSGGINYGYTF.

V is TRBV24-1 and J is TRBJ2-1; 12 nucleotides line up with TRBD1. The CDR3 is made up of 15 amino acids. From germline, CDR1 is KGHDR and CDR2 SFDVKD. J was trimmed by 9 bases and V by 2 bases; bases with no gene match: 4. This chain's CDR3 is CATSDSGTGGFEQFF. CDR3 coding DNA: TGTGCCACCAGTGATTCAGGGACAGGGGGCTTTGAGCAGTTCTTC.